One sample yielded the 32 T cell receptor beta chains listed below, sequenced in a study of human T cells and chemical hapten exposure. TCRdb called the RACE reads again in MiXCR, with one record for every CDR3 protein. This table has nearly 85,000 distinct CDR3 sequences, around 10% appearing once. The time point denotes: patch test 2, 6 weeks after DPC sensitization. The treatment: therapeutic diphenylcyclopropenone sensitization with weekly scalp DPC. The sample consisted of whole blood, taken in connection with sensitization to the hapten diphenylcyclopropenone (DPC). Receptors originate from a young man with alopecia areata. Some clones in this sample may be carry-over from other donors' samples.

This clonotype was counted only a few times. In DNA form, the CDR3 reads TGCGCCAGCAGCAACCTACTAGCTTCCTCCTACAATGAGCAGTTCTTC. The encoded protein is CASSNLLASSYNEQFF. V is TRBV5-1 and J is TRBJ2-1; D perhaps matches TRBD2 (6 bases). Germline assignment: CDR1 SGHRS and CDR2 YFSETQ. V shed 4 bases and J shed 0 bases, with 14 bases lying between them. The CDR3 is 16 residues long.

This clonotype was counted ten times or more. The rearrangement uses TRBV10-3 and TRBJ2-2, with 7 bases matching TRBD2. The germline V gene encodes CDR1 ENHRY and CDR2 SYGVKD. The trim removed 4 bases at V and 6 bases at J, leaving 2 bases unmatched. This CDR3 is 13 amino acids long. DNA for the CDR3: TGTGCCATCAGTGCCCGGGAGGCCGGGGAGCTGTTTTTT. Encoded protein: CAISAREAGELFF.

The chain couples TRBV29-1 to TRBJ2-3; 8 bases fit TRBD2. Germline V gene data show CDR1 as SQVTM and CDR2 as ANQGSEA. The V gene end was trimmed by 6 bases and the J gene end by 0 bases; junction bases not matched to a gene: 2. The CDR3 contains 13 residues. The CDR3 loop is CSVTSGSTDTQYF. DNA for the CDR3: TGCAGCGTCACTAGCGGAAGCACAGATACGCAGTATTTT.

This clonotype has a count of ten or more. The V and J genes are TRBV7-8 and TRBJ2-5; D uncertain. The germline V gene has CDR1 SGHVS and CDR2 FQNEAQ. Trimming cost V 1 base and J 0 bases, with 9 bases left between them. This CDR3 spans 15 amino acids. The CDR3 region has the DNA TGTGCCAGCAGCTTAGTAGTTGGCTACCAAGAGACCCAGTACTTC. Its translation is CASSLVVGYQETQYF. Complete variable domain (other parts from reference TRBV7-8 and TRBJ2-5): GAGVSQSPRYKVAKRGQDVALRCDPISGHVSLFWYQQALGQGPEFLTYFQNEAQLDKSGLPSDRFFAERPEGSVSTLKIQRTQQEDSAVYLCASSLVVGYQETQYFGPGTRLLVL.

V is TRBV20-1 and J is TRBJ1-2; 11 nucleotides align to TRBD1. Germline loops: CDR1 DFQATT, CDR2 SNEGSKA (reference sequence). Germline trimming cut 1 base from V and 6 bases from J; bases unmatched to any gene: 13. This CDR3 spans 17 amino acids. Here the CDR3 reads CSARVPPGQGEGNGYTF. In nucleotides, the CDR3 is TGCAGTGCTAGAGTCCCACCGGGACAGGGGGAGGGTAATGGCTACACCTTC.

This clonotype was seen at least ten times. The rearrangement uses TRBV5-1 and TRBJ2-1, with 12 bases fitting TRBD2. Germline V CDR1 and CDR2: SGHRS, YFSETQ. The CDR3 loop spans 15 amino acids. The V gene end was trimmed by 4 bases and the J gene end by 2 bases; junction bases not matched to a gene: 1. In nucleotides, the CDR3 is TGCGCCAGCAGCCGACTAGCGGGGGCCTACAATGAGCAGTTCTTC. Its protein is CASSRLAGAYNEQFF.

This clonotype was counted only a few times. The chain combines TRBV13 with TRBJ2-3, with 8 positions matching TRBD2. This CDR3 is built from 16 residues. Trimming at V came to 0 bases and at J to 2 bases, leaving 4 bases not matched to a gene. Germline V lookup: CDR1 PRHDT, CDR2 FYEKMQ (reference sequence). CDR3 residues: CASSLGRRGVTDTQYF. The CDR3 coding sequence is TGTGCCAGCAGCTTAGGACGGCGGGGGGTCACAGATACGCAGTATTTT.

This chain connects TRBV10-3 to TRBJ2-3, with 9 bases matching TRBD2. Trimming at V came to 3 bases and at J to 4 bases, leaving 5 bases not matched to a gene. The germline V gene has CDR1 ENHRY and CDR2 SYGVKD. CDR3 size: 15 residues. The CDR3 DNA reads TGTGCCATCAGTGATGATAGCGGGGGATCAGATACGCAGTATTTT. Translating gives CAISDDSGGSDTQYF.

This clonotype turned up a few times. The gene calls are TRBV18 and TRBJ2-5, with 7 bases matching TRBD1. Germline loops: CDR1 KGHSH, CDR2 LQKENI. This CDR3 has 16 amino acids. Trimming removed 1 base from V and 2 bases from J; junction bases left unmatched: 7. CDR3 residues: CASSPQQGQIQETQYF. CDR3 DNA: TGTGCCAGCTCACCACAACAGGGGCAGATACAAGAGACCCAGTACTTC.

V gene TRBV5-4 combines with J gene TRBJ2-5; 7 positions agree with TRBD1. The CDR3 loop spans 15 amino acids. Germline V gene data show CDR1 as SGHNT and CDR2 as YYREEE (reference sequence). V dropped 0 bases and J dropped 2; count of bases not matched to a gene: 4. CDR3 sequence (DNA): TGTGCCAGCAGCTTGGGACAGGGAATTCAAGAGACCCAGTACTTC. Its protein product is CASSLGQGIQETQYF. The variable domain in full, completed from reference TRBV5-4 and TRBJ2-5, reads ETGVTQSPTHLIKTRGQQVTLRCSSQSGHNTVSWYQQALGQGPQFIFQYYREEENGRGNFPPRFSGLQFPNYSSELNVNALELDDSALYLCASSLGQGIQETQYFGPGTRLLVL.

This clonotype has a count of ten or more. V is TRBV14 and J is TRBJ2-7; 8 bases are a match to TRBD2. The CDR3 loop spans 13 amino acids. Germline CDR1 and CDR2: SGHDN and FVKESK. V lost 5 bases, J lost 1 base, and 1 base stayed unmatched. The CDR3 DNA follows: TGTGCCAGCAGCAGCGGGAGTTCCTACGAGCAGTACGTC. Translated, it gives CASSSGSSYEQYV.

This clonotype was recorded a few times. The chain couples TRBV12-3 or TRBV12-4 to TRBJ2-5; 11 bases map to TRBD2. The trim removed 5 bases at V and 5 bases at J, leaving 13 bases unmatched. The CDR3 is 17 residues long. The CDR3 sequence: CASSPQKRLAGQETQYF. The CDR3 DNA follows: TGTGCCAGCAGTCCACAAAAAAGACTAGCGGGGCAGGAGACCCAGTACTTC.

This clonotype has a handful of counts. The rearrangement links TRBV20-1 to TRBJ2-7; the match to TRBD2 covers 8 bases. V lost 5 bases and J lost 5; bases outside the gene matches: 5. Germline loops: CDR1 DFQATT, CDR2 SNEGSKA (reference sequence). The CDR3 spans 12 residues. CDR3 nucleotides: TGCAGTGCTTCTCCGGGACTAGACGAGCAGTACTTC. Translation gives CSASPGLDEQYF.

This clonotype was counted at least ten times. The chain recombines TRBV5-4 with TRBJ2-3; unclear D gene. Germline-derived CDR1 and CDR2 are SGHNT and YYREEE (reference sequence). Deletions cut 2 bases from V and 0 bases from J, with 10 bases between. CDR3 length: 15 residues. For the CDR3, the DNA is TGTGCCAGCAGCTTAGATGGGCGGAGCACAGATACGCAGTATTTT. Its protein is CASSLDGRSTDTQYF. Supplemented by reference TRBV5-4 and TRBJ2-3, the full variable domain reads ETGVTQSPTHLIKTRGQQVTLRCSSQSGHNTVSWYQQALGQGPQFIFQYYREEENGRGNFPPRFSGLQFPNYSSELNVNALELDDSALYLCASSLDGRSTDTQYFGPGTRLTVL.

The chain joins TRBV15 to TRBJ1-5, with a possible D match to TRBD1 (5 bases). The V end lost 8 bases, the J end lost 5 bases, and 13 bases lay between the germline ends. The CDR3 contains 13 residues. CDR1 is LNHNV, CDR2 YYDKDF, per germline (reference sequence). The CDR3 reads CATGTEFYQPQHF. In DNA form, the CDR3 reads TGTGCCACCGGGACGGAATTTTATCAGCCCCAGCATTTT.

This chain's CDR3 is CASSPLGRNPYEQYF. In DNA, the CDR3 is TGCGCCAGCAGCCCCCTAGGACGGAACCCTTACGAGCAGTACTTC. The chain has TRBV4-1 and TRBJ2-7, with unresolved D. The germline gives CDR1 MGHRA, CDR2 YSYEKL. There are 15 residues in the CDR3. Trimming took off 4 bases at V and 4 bases at J, with 17 bases between the two ends.

Of note for this clonotype: This could be a read error, since a much larger clone is one nucleotide away. The chain has TRBV7-9 and TRBJ1-6; D unresolved. The CDR3 has 13 residues. Per the germline V gene, CDR1 is SEHNR and CDR2 is FQNEAQ (reference sequence). In DNA form, the CDR3 reads TGTACCCACTGGGCGGGGAGGAATTCACCCCTCCACTTT. Amino acid sequence: CTHWAGRNSPLHF. The whole variable domain, filled in from reference TRBV7-9 and TRBJ1-6, reads DTGVSQNPRHKITKRGQNVTFRCDPISEHNRLYWYRQTLGQGPEFLTYFQNEAQLEKSRLLSDRFSAERPKGSFSTLEIQRTEQGDSAMYLCTHWAGRNSPLHFGNGTRLTVT.

This chain uses TRBV20-1 with TRBJ1-1; D ambiguous. There are 12 residues in the CDR3. Germline assignment: CDR1 DFQATT and CDR2 SNEGSKA (reference sequence). The ends were cut back, 6 bases at V and 6 bases at J, with 14 bases in the middle. The CDR3 nucleotides read TGCAGTGCACGGACCGTGGAACCTGAAGCTTTCTTT. Residues: CSARTVEPEAFF.

V gene TRBV6-1 combines with J gene TRBJ1-5; weak D call: TRBD1 (6 bases). The germline V and J ends were trimmed by 3 bases and 9 bases, with 24 bases remaining between them. Germline V CDR1 and CDR2: MNHNS, SASEGT. The CDR3 contains 17 residues. The CDR3 coding sequence is TGTGCCAGCAGTGACCCCCAGACGAGGGGGATCGGGCGGCCCCAGCATTTT. Translation gives CASSDPQTRGIGRPQHF.

This clonotype was found a few times. The chain recombines TRBV12-3 or TRBV12-4 with TRBJ2-7; possible D gene TRBD1, 5 bases. V was cut by 6 bases and J by 3 bases, with 9 bases left in between. CDR3 length: 12 amino acids. The CDR3 DNA is TGTGCCAGCAGAAACGACAGCTACGAGCAGTACTTC. This sequence encodes CASRNDSYEQYF.

There are many counts of this clonotype. The chain employs TRBV11-2 and TRBJ2-5; D is unclear. The CDR3 consists of 12 residues. V dropped 6 bases and J dropped 5 bases, with 10 bases sitting between them. Per the germline V gene, CDR1 is SGHAT and CDR2 is FQNNGV. CDR3 in amino acids: CASRVSRETQYF. In nucleotides, the CDR3 is TGTGCCAGCAGGGTTAGCAGGGAGACCCAGTACTTC.

As concerns this clonotype: A much larger clone is a single base away; this may be a read error. Since the CDR3 does not end with the conserved phenylalanine or tryptophan, this likely comes from a read error. The chain is built from TRBV29-1 and TRBJ2-7; 7 bases agree with TRBD2. The CDR3 is 14 residues long. CDR1 is SQVTM and CDR2 is ANQGSEA in the germline V gene. V lost 4 bases, J lost 2 bases, and 8 bases stayed unmatched. The CDR3 DNA follows: TGCAGCGTTGGGACCGGGAGGACTCCCTACGAGCAGTACTCC. Encoded protein: CSVGTGRTPYEQYS.

The sample holds many counts of this clonotype. V usage is TRBV29-1 and J usage is TRBJ2-7; 9 nucleotides align to TRBD1. This CDR3 comprises 14 residues. Germline-derived CDR1 and CDR2 are SQVTM and ANQGSEA. Trimming removed 4 bases from V and 5 bases from J; junction bases left unmatched: 9. In nucleotides, the CDR3 is TGCAGCGTTGTTCGGGACAGGGATTCCCACGAGCAGTACTTC. Its protein is CSVVRDRDSHEQYF.

This clonotype has more than one count but fewer than ten. The rearrangement uses TRBV6-5 and TRBJ2-5; no firm D call. Germline V gene data show CDR1 as MNHEY and CDR2 as SVGAGI. V was trimmed by 0 bases and J by 2 bases, leaving 13 bases between them. The CDR3 is made up of 16 amino acids. In DNA, the CDR3 is TGTGCCAGCAGTTACTCGGGTCAGCACGCACAAGAGACCCAGTACTTC. Translating gives CASSYSGQHAQETQYF.

This clonotype was detected ten times or more. The genes are TRBV27 and TRBJ1-1; tentatively, D is TRBD1 (6 bases). From germline, CDR1 is MNHEY and CDR2 SMNVEV (reference sequence). The CDR3 covers 13 residues. Between the trimmed V and J ends, which lost 5 bases and 1 base, there was a span of 8 bases. For the CDR3, the DNA is TGTGCCAGCAGTCAGGGGAGGAACACTGAAGCTTTCTTT. Its protein is CASSQGRNTEAFF.

This clonotype was detected a few times. The chain uses TRBV7-6 and TRBJ2-1; 11 bases are shared with TRBD2. The CDR3 runs to 18 residues. With 4 bases clipped from V and 3 bases from J, the junction kept 11 bases outside the gene matches. Per the germline V gene, CDR1 is SGHVS and CDR2 is FNYEAQ. The CDR3 spells CASSSTLAGVGNYNEQFF. CDR3 nucleotides: TGTGCCAGCAGCTCCACACTAGCGGGGGTCGGCAACTACAATGAGCAGTTCTTC.

Worth noting for this clonotype: A much larger clonotype is one base distant, so this may be a read error. The V and J genes are TRBV7-9 and TRBJ2-3; TRBD2 aligns across 9 bases. This CDR3 has 15 residues. The V and J ends lost 3 bases and 5 bases, in that order; junction bases with no gene match: 6. Looked up from germline, CDR1 is SEHNR and CDR2 is FQNEAQ (reference sequence). The DNA of the CDR3 is TGTGCCAGCAGCTTCGCTAGCGGGACCATAGATACGCAGTATTTT. Its translation is CASSFASGTIDTQYF.

The V call is TRBV18, the J call TRBJ1-1; no reliable D call. The germline V gene encodes CDR1 KGHSH and CDR2 LQKENI. The CDR3 consists of 12 residues. V was shortened by 0 bases and J by 11 bases, with 10 bases between the two germline ends. CDR3 sequence reads: CASSPPLGYAFF. DNA of the CDR3: TGTGCCAGCTCACCACCGTTAGGGTATGCTTTCTTT.

Many counts were recorded for this clonotype. The chain carries TRBV9 and TRBJ1-2, with D perhaps TRBD1 (5 bases). The CDR3 contains 14 residues. Trimming removed 3 bases from V and 6 bases from J, with 15 bases in between. Germline V lookup: CDR1 SGDLS, CDR2 YYNGEE. Here the CDR3 DNA reads TGTGCCAGCAGCGGGTACCAGGGTACCCATGGCTACACCTTC. Protein sequence: CASSGYQGTHGYTF.

The chain couples TRBV3-1 to TRBJ1-5; D ambiguous. Trimming took 0 bases from V and 5 from J, leaving 8 bases between them. CDR1 and CDR2 (germline): LGHDT, YNNKEL (reference sequence). The CDR3 spans 14 residues. In DNA, the CDR3 is TGTGCCAGCAGCCAAGATGTCAGCTATCAGCCCCAGCATTTT. It is translated as CASSQDVSYQPQHF. Using reference TRBV3-1 and TRBJ1-5 for the parts outside the CDR3, the full variable domain is DTAVSQTPKYLVTQMGNDKSIKCEQNLGHDTMYWYKQDSKKFLKIMFSYNNKELIINETVPNRFSPKSPDKAHLNLHINSLELGDSAVYFCASSQDVSYQPQHFGDGTRLSIL.

This clonotype was found a few times. The chain is built from TRBV2 and TRBJ2-1; 8 nucleotides line up with TRBD2. Germline CDR1 reads SNHLY; CDR2 reads FYNNEI. V shed 5 bases and J 3 bases; nucleotides not matched to a gene: 6. The CDR3 runs 15 residues. CDR3 residues: CASSRSGGDYNEQFF. In DNA, the CDR3 is TGTGCCAGCAGTAGGAGCGGGGGAGACTACAATGAGCAGTTCTTC.

A few counts support this clonotype. The rearrangement uses TRBV4-3 and TRBJ2-5; no clear D. This CDR3 has 13 amino acids. Germline V CDR1 and CDR2: LGHNA, YSLEER. Trimming stripped 2 bases from V and 3 bases from J, with 7 bases between. CDR3 sequence reads: CASSQNREETQYF. The CDR3 region has the DNA TGCGCCAGCAGCCAAAATAGAGAAGAGACCCAGTACTTC.